Below, 21 T cell receptor beta chains from the same sample are listed, as sequenced in a study of T cells after yellow fever vaccination. TCRdb redid the calling of the 5' RACE reads with MiXCR, one entry per CDR3 protein. The data contain a few hundred thousand distinct CDR3 sequences, around 20% of them seen just once; the ten biggest clones take up about a sixth. The source was PBMCs, collected before the yellow fever booster vaccination. These receptors all stem from a man between 18 and 29 years old who received the YFV17D yellow fever vaccine.

The chain employs TRBV7-9 and TRBJ1-2; possible D gene TRBD1, 5 bases. The germline V gene has CDR1 SEHNR and CDR2 FQNEAQ (reference sequence). The CDR3 has 13 residues. The V end lost 5 bases, the J end lost 2 bases, and 9 bases lay between the germline ends. Here the CDR3 reads CASSTGTNYGYTF. The CDR3 nucleotides read TGTGCCAGCAGCACCGGGACGAACTATGGCTACACCTTC.

The chain couples TRBV20-1 to TRBJ2-5; D tentatively fits TRBD1 or TRBD2 (5 bases each). CDR3 length equals 13 residues. Trimming took 3 bases from V and 4 from J, leaving 12 bases between them. Per germline, CDR1 DFQATT and CDR2 SNEGSKA (reference sequence). This CDR3 is CSASREGPETQYF. CDR3 nucleotides: TGCAGTGCTAGCCGTGAGGGGCCAGAGACCCAGTACTTC.

V usage is TRBV5-6 and J usage is TRBJ2-5, with a weak D call TRBD2 (6 bases). Trimming removed 0 bases at V and 5 bases at J, with 14 bases between. This CDR3 is 15 amino acids long. Germline V gives CDR1 SGHDT, CDR2 YYEEEE. CDR3 bases: TGTGCCAGCAGCTTGGGGCTCTCGGGGGTGGAGACCCAGTACTTC. Protein product: CASSLGLSGVETQYF.

This chain uses TRBV9 with TRBJ2-6, with D possibly TRBD2 on 6 matching bases. V gave up 4 bases and J gave up 13 bases, with 15 bases separating them. In germline, CDR1 is SGDLS, CDR2 YYNGEE. The CDR3 has 13 residues. CDR3 protein: CASSTQPGVVLTF. The DNA for the CDR3 is TGTGCCAGCAGCACACAGCCGGGAGTAGTCCTGACTTTC.

This clonotype occurred many times. As DNA, the CDR3 is TGTGCCAGCAGTTTAGGTCCCTTACATACGCAGTATTTT. This sequence encodes CASSLGPLHTQYF. The chain uses TRBV12-3 or TRBV12-4 and TRBJ2-3; no clear D gene. V was cut by 1 base and J by 7 bases, with 9 bases left in between. The CDR3 is made up of 13 amino acids.

There are a few counts of this clonotype. The chain joins TRBV10-3 to TRBJ1-1; the match to TRBD1 covers 8 bases. Germline V gene sequence: CDR1 ENHRY, CDR2 SYGVKD. The V and J ends lost 6 bases and 4 bases, in that order; junction bases with no gene match: 7. The length of the CDR3 is 14 residues. The CDR3 coding sequence is TGTGCCATCAGGGAACTTGACAGGGGCACTGAAGCTTTCTTT. Translating it yields CAIRELDRGTEAFF.

This clonotype has only a few counts. CDR3 in amino acids: CASSQEGGGSGYTF. The CDR3 DNA sequence: TGTGCCAGCAGCCAAGAAGGAGGAGGGAGTGGCTACACCTTC. This rearrangement joins TRBV3-1 to TRBJ1-2; D is unresolved. V was shortened by 0 bases and J by 7 bases, with 12 bases between the two germline ends. Germline lookup yields CDR1 LGHDT and CDR2 YNNKEL (reference sequence). The CDR3 loop spans 14 amino acids.

V and J are TRBV5-1 and TRBJ2-1, with TRBD2 matching over 13 bases. The ends lost 4 bases at V and 9 bases at J; junction bases unmatched: 7. CDR1 and CDR2 (germline): SGHRS, YFSETQ. The CDR3 length is 15 residues. The CDR3 loop is CASSPRTSGGGEQFF. The CDR3 nucleotides are TGCGCCAGCAGCCCCCGGACTAGCGGGGGCGGTGAGCAGTTCTTC. The whole variable domain, filled in from reference TRBV5-1 and TRBJ2-1, reads KAGVTQTPRYLIKTRGQQVTLSCSPISGHRSVSWYQQTPGQGLQFLFEYFSETQRNKGNFPGRFSGRQFSNSRSEMNVSTLELGDSALYLCASSPRTSGGGEQFFGPGTRLTVL.

In this sample, this clonotype turned up a few times. The rearrangement links TRBV15 to TRBJ1-2, with TRBD1 matching over 8 bases. CDR3 length: 16 residues. J lost 4 bases, V lost 1 base, and 8 bases had no gene match. Germline lookup yields CDR1 LNHNV and CDR2 YYDKDF (reference sequence). The CDR3 reads CATSRGTQGAGYGYTF. The CDR3 region has the DNA TGTGCCACCAGCAGAGGAACGCAGGGGGCAGGCTATGGCTACACCTTC.

CDR3 coding DNA: TGCGCCAGCAGCTTGGCCACGATAGGATTGGGGGGCAATGAGCAGTTCTTC. It specifies CASSLATIGLGGNEQFF. The gene calls are TRBV5-1 and TRBJ2-1; possible D gene TRBD2, 6 bases. Germline CDR1 and CDR2: SGHRS and YFSETQ. The V gene lost 0 bases and the J gene lost 6 bases, with 19 bases spanning the gap. There are 17 residues in the CDR3.

The chain couples TRBV12-3 or TRBV12-4 to TRBJ1-5; D perhaps matches TRBD1 (6 bases). CDR3 length: 14 amino acids. V lost 3 bases to trimming and J lost 6 bases, with 12 bases between them. CDR3 nucleotide sequence: TGTGCCAGCAGTTTGACAGGTCATCGTCAGCCCCAGCATTTT. It encodes CASSLTGHRQPQHF.

There are a few counts of this clonotype. The chain is built from TRBV6-5 and TRBJ1-5, with 7 bases that match TRBD1. Germline V gene data show CDR1 as MNHEY and CDR2 as SVGAGI. The CDR3 sequence is 18 residues long. V was clipped by 0 bases and J by 5 bases; unmatched bases: 13. CDR3 sequence: CASSYSRGQGRLHQPQHF. CDR3 coding DNA: TGTGCCAGCAGTTACTCGAGGGGGCAGGGGAGGCTCCATCAGCCCCAGCATTTT.

V gene TRBV7-2 combines with J gene TRBJ2-1, with TRBD2 as a possible D gene (6 bases). Trimming stripped 5 bases from V and 9 bases from J, with 17 bases between. CDR3 length equals 14 residues. In germline, CDR1 is SGHTA, CDR2 FQGNSA. The DNA for the CDR3 is TGTGCCAGCAGCCTACGGGACTCCTCTCGTGAGCAGTTCTTC. It translates to CASSLRDSSREQFF.

V and J are TRBV5-4 and TRBJ1-1; the D is unclear. This CDR3 is built from 14 residues. Germline V lookup: CDR1 SGHNT, CDR2 YYREEE (reference sequence). V was clipped by 7 bases and J by 4 bases, with 17 bases between them. CDR3 sequence: CASALSPLITEAFF. Here the CDR3 DNA reads TGTGCCAGCGCGCTGAGCCCCTTAATCACTGAAGCTTTCTTT. The full variable domain, its missing parts supplied by reference TRBV5-4 and TRBJ1-1, is ETGVTQSPTHLIKTRGQQVTLRCSSQSGHNTVSWYQQALGQGPQFIFQYYREEENGRGNFPPRFSGLQFPNYSSELNVNALELDDSALYLCASALSPLITEAFFGQGTRLTVV.

This clonotype was counted a few times. The chain joins TRBV7-6 to TRBJ1-1; 7 bases agree with TRBD1. This CDR3 has 13 residues. CDR1 is SGHVS, CDR2 FNYEAQ, per germline. The trim removed 4 bases at V and 4 bases at J, leaving 3 bases unmatched. In nucleotides, the CDR3 is TGTGCCAGCAGCTCCGGGACAGCCACTGAAGCTTTCTTT. This sequence encodes CASSSGTATEAFF.

This clonotype was seen a few times. The chain is built from TRBV9 and TRBJ2-6; D gene ambiguous. This CDR3 spans 16 amino acids. V was clipped by 7 bases and J by 9 bases, with 23 bases between them. Germline CDR1 reads SGDLS; CDR2 reads YYNGEE. This CDR3 reads CASGNQPNHPYNVLTF. In DNA form, the CDR3 reads TGTGCCAGCGGGAATCAGCCAAACCACCCTTACAACGTCCTGACTTTC. The whole variable domain, filled in from reference TRBV9 and TRBJ2-6, reads DSGVTQTPKHLITATGQRVTLRCSPRSGDLSVYWYQQSLDQGLQFLIQYYNGEERAKGNILERFSAQQFPDLHSELNLSSLELGDSALYFCASGNQPNHPYNVLTFGAGSRLTVL.

V gene TRBV2 combines with J gene TRBJ1-1; a possible D gene is TRBD1 (6 bases). The CDR3 contains 13 residues. Germline CDR1 is SNHLY and CDR2 is FYNNEI. V shed 2 bases and J shed 4 bases, with 8 bases lying between them. CDR3 sequence: CASSELGGTEAFF. The CDR3 region has the DNA TGTGCCAGCAGTGAACTAGGGGGCACTGAAGCTTTCTTT.

The chain carries TRBV6-5 and TRBJ1-3; tentatively, D is TRBD1 (5 bases). CDR1 MNHEY and CDR2 SVGAGI come from the germline V gene. Trimming pared 0 bases from V and 3 bases from J, leaving 18 bases between. This CDR3 contains 18 residues. The CDR3 DNA follows: TGTGCCAGCAGTTACTCGTCTCCGCCTATGGGGGGTGGAAACACCATATATTTT. This codes for CASSYSSPPMGGGNTIYF.

The chain combines TRBV9 with TRBJ1-1; TRBD1 matches 12 bases. CDR3 length: 14 amino acids. Trimming removed 7 bases from V and 3 bases from J; junction bases left unmatched: 4. From germline, CDR1 is SGDLS and CDR2 YYNGEE. In DNA form, the CDR3 reads TGTGCCAGCGGGACAGGGGGCGAGTACACTGAAGCTTTCTTT. It translates to CASGTGGEYTEAFF.

V gene TRBV5-1 combines with J gene TRBJ1-4; D gene unclear. V shed 4 bases and J shed 7 bases, with 20 bases lying between them. The CDR3 consists of 16 residues. Per the germline V gene, CDR1 is SGHRS and CDR2 is YFSETQ. The CDR3 region is CASSLGAGPWGEKLFF. CDR3 nucleotides: TGCGCCAGCAGCCTGGGAGCAGGTCCTTGGGGTGAAAAACTGTTTTTT.

The chain couples TRBV12-3 or TRBV12-4 to TRBJ1-3; a weak D match, TRBD1 (5 bases). V was shortened by 11 bases and J by 0 bases, with 17 bases between the two germline ends. This CDR3 region has 15 residues. The CDR3 sequence: CAELGGGSSGNTIYF. CDR3 in DNA: TGTGCCGAACTCGGGGGGGGTTCCTCTGGAAACACCATATATTTT.